These 28 T cell receptor beta chains were all obtained from the same sample, sequenced in a study of molecular identifiers for immune sequencing clone quantification. MiXCR, run by TCRdb on the PCR reads, gives a single entry per CDR3 protein. In the table there are around 86,000 distinct CDR3 sequences, 15% to 20% of which are singletons. Specimen: naive CD8+ T cells from blood, with Jurkat cell RNA spiked in. Subset defined: FACS-sorted CD8+CD4-CCR7+CD45RA+ naive T cells. These receptors all come from a human donor in good health. Some libraries in this study had Jurkat cell RNA spiked in.

A remark on this clonotype: A single base separates this from a much larger clone, so it may be a read error. The V and J genes are TRBV5-3 and TRBJ2-1, with D perhaps matching TRBD1 (6 bases). TRBV5-3 is filed as an ORF, its function uncertain. The length of the CDR3 is 15 residues. This CDR3 reads CASSLPSYRAGEQFF. The DNA for the CDR3 is TGTGCCAGCAGCTTACCCAGCTACAGGGCCGGTGAGCAGTTCTTC.

There are many counts of this clonotype. The chain employs TRBV7-8 and TRBJ2-1; 11 nucleotides align to TRBD1. The V segment lost 11 bases and the J segment 6 bases; nucleotides outside the gene matches: 3. This CDR3 spans 12 amino acids. The V gene's germline CDR1 is SGHVS and CDR2 FQNEAQ. In nucleotides, the CDR3 is TGTGCCCTGGGACAGGGGGGCAATGAGCAGTTCTTC. It translates to CALGQGGNEQFF.

The chain joins TRBV6-2 or TRBV6-3 to TRBJ2-5, with 9 bases fitting TRBD2. Trimming cost V 5 bases and J 5 bases; bases outside gene matches: 6. The germline gives CDR1 MNHEY, CDR2 SVGEGT. CDR3 length: 14 residues. CDR3 sequence reads: CASSDSGGPETQYF. CDR3 coding DNA: TGTGCCAGCAGTGACAGCGGGGGGCCGGAGACCCAGTACTTC.

This clonotype appeared a single time. This clone may be a read error of a much larger clone one base away. The rearrangement links TRBV13 to TRBJ2-7; D may be TRBD1 (6 bases). Germline assignment: CDR1 PRHDT and CDR2 FYEKMQ (reference sequence). The CDR3 is 14 amino acids. Here the CDR3 DNA reads TGTGCCAGCGGCTTAGTCGGACAGCCATACGAGCAGTACTTC. It codes for CASGLVGQPYEQYF.

This clonotype occurred many times. V usage is TRBV30 and J usage is TRBJ1-3, with a weak D call TRBD1 (5 bases). From germline, CDR1 is GTSNPN and CDR2 SVGIG (reference sequence). Trimming cost V 5 bases and J 0 bases, with 5 bases left between them. This CDR3 is built from 12 residues. CDR3 sequence reads: CAWDSSGNTIYF. The CDR3 coding sequence is TGTGCCTGGGACAGCTCTGGAAACACCATATATTTT.

This clonotype was seen ten or more times. The chain combines TRBV9 with TRBJ2-7; possibly TRBD1 for D (6 bases). Germline values: CDR1 SGDLS, CDR2 YYNGEE. The V end lost 0 bases, the J end lost 3 bases, and 10 bases lay between the germline ends. The length of the CDR3 is 14 residues. DNA of the CDR3: TGTGCCAGCAGCGTAGGGGACACCTACTACGAGCAGTACTTC. It translates to CASSVGDTYYEQYF.

This clonotype was counted at least ten times. The genes are TRBV19 and TRBJ2-1; unclear D gene. The germline V gene has CDR1 LNHDA and CDR2 SQIVND (reference sequence). This CDR3 comprises 13 residues. V was cut by 3 bases and J by 7 bases, with 10 bases left in between. In DNA, the CDR3 is TGTGCCAGTAGTATTGGTTTAGGTAATGAGCAGTTCTTC. It specifies CASSIGLGNEQFF.

Regarding this clonotype: A read error may explain this, as a much larger clone is one base away. This chain links TRBV2 with TRBJ1-2; D is undetermined. Germline V gene data show CDR1 as SNHLY and CDR2 as FYNNEI. Between the trimmed V and J ends, which lost 8 bases and 1 base, there was a span of 11 bases. This CDR3 spans 13 amino acids. This chain's CDR3 is CASALMGNYGYTF. The CDR3 nucleotides are TGTGCCAGCGCCCTAATGGGTAACTATGGCTACACCTTC.

This clonotype was counted ten times or more. The CDR3 protein is CASSQTTMVLAKNIQYF. DNA of the CDR3: TGTGCCAGCAGCCAAACCACCATGGTACTAGCCAAAAACATTCAGTACTTC. The chain links TRBV6-7 to TRBJ2-4; D unresolved. TRBV6-7 is an ORF, with its function uncertain. Deletions cut 6 bases from V and 0 bases from J, with 18 bases between. This CDR3 region has 17 residues.

This clonotype was seen repeatedly, ten times or more. The chain couples TRBV7-3 to TRBJ2-7, with 9 bases identical to TRBD2. The germline V gene has CDR1 SGHTA and CDR2 FQGTGA. The CDR3 has 14 amino acids. V trimming: 2 bases; J trimming: 2 bases; junction bases outside the gene matches: 1. The CDR3 region is CASSLLAGTYEQYF. The CDR3 DNA reads as TGTGCCAGCAGCTTACTAGCGGGAACCTACGAGCAGTACTTC.

This clonotype appeared many times. This rearrangement joins TRBV4-1 to TRBJ1-3; tentatively, D is TRBD1 (5 bases). Germline loops: CDR1 MGHRA, CDR2 YSYEKL. This CDR3 has 17 amino acids. Trimming shortened V by 5 bases and J by 3 bases, and 20 bases separated the two germline ends. The CDR3 is CASSTDPGRPNGNTIYF. As DNA, the CDR3 is TGCGCCAGCAGCACTGATCCGGGACGGCCGAATGGAAACACCATATATTTT.

A few counts support this clonotype. This sequence may be a read error, since a much larger clone differs from it by one base. The genes are TRBV20-1 and TRBJ2-7, with 9 bases lining up with TRBD1. The CDR3 loop spans 15 amino acids. V lost 1 base, J lost 4 bases, and 8 bases stayed unmatched. Germline assignment: CDR1 DFQATT and CDR2 SNEGSKA (reference sequence). In DNA, the CDR3 is TGCAGTGCTAGAGGTACAGGGGGCGCAGGGTACGAGCAGTACTTC. Protein: CSARGTGGAGYEQYF.

In this sample, this clonotype turned up many times. The V call is TRBV27, the J call TRBJ2-7, with 13 nucleotides matching TRBD2. J lost 0 bases, V lost 4 bases, and 0 bases had no gene match. The CDR3 covers 15 residues. Germline lookup yields CDR1 MNHEY and CDR2 SMNVEV (reference sequence). CDR3 nucleotide sequence: TGTGCCAGCAGTTGGACTAGCGGGAGCTCCTACGAGCAGTACTTC. Its protein product is CASSWTSGSSYEQYF.

This clonotype was seen ten or more times. The rearrangement uses TRBV5-5 and TRBJ1-5; no definite D call. From germline, CDR1 is SGHKS and CDR2 YYEKEE (reference sequence). Trimming removed 1 base from V and 6 bases from J, with 2 bases in between. The CDR3 is 11 amino acids. CDR3 in DNA: TGTGCCAGCAGCTTGACTCAGCCCCAGCATTTT. This sequence encodes CASSLTQPQHF.

A few counts support this clonotype. The chain has TRBV20-1 and TRBJ2-5; 9 nucleotides agree with TRBD1. Germline lookup yields CDR1 DFQATT and CDR2 SNEGSKA (reference sequence). The CDR3 is 16 amino acids. Trimming took 6 bases from V and 0 from J; bases not matched to a gene: 11. CDR3 in DNA: TGCAGTGCCTTAGGACAGGGGCGAGGGTACCAAGAGACCCAGTACTTC. It yields the protein CSALGQGRGYQETQYF.

A word on this clonotype: A much larger clone differs by one base, so this may be a read error. V usage is TRBV7-9 and J usage is TRBJ1-2; the D gene is possibly TRBD1 (5 bases). The CDR3 is made up of 15 amino acids. CDR1 SEHNR and CDR2 FQNEAQ come from the germline V gene (reference sequence). CDR3: CAGSPTTVPIYGYTF. The CDR3 bases are TGTGCCGGCAGCCCGACGACAGTACCCATTTATGGCTACACCTTC.

This clonotype appeared a few times. Being one base from a much bigger clone, this may be a read error. The J gene is TRBJ1-5, the V gene TRBV7-2; D unresolved. In germline, CDR1 is SGHTA, CDR2 FQGNSA. The CDR3 has 14 amino acids. The CDR3 bases are TGTGCCAGCAGCTCGGACCCCCAAGATCAGTCCCAGCATTTT. The encoded protein is CASSSDPQDQSQHF.

This clonotype was detected only a few times. V is TRBV5-1 and J is TRBJ2-5; 9 nucleotides match TRBD2. The CDR3 consists of 15 residues. The germline CDR1 and CDR2 sequences are SGHRS and YFSETQ. The junction had 1 base not matched to a gene; V was cut back by 0 bases and J by 1 base. CDR3 protein: CASSLVAGVQETQYF. The CDR3 region has the DNA TGCGCCAGCAGCTTGGTAGCGGGAGTCCAAGAGACCCAGTACTTC. Full variable domain (outside the CDR3, taken from reference TRBV5-1 and TRBJ2-5): KAGVTQTPRYLIKTRGQQVTLSCSPISGHRSVSWYQQTPGQGLQFLFEYFSETQRNKGNFPGRFSGRQFSNSRSEMNVSTLELGDSALYLCASSLVAGVQETQYFGPGTRLLVL.

Ten or more counts support this clonotype. V usage is TRBV19 and J usage is TRBJ1-5, with TRBD1 matching 8 bases. This CDR3 has 13 residues. The germline gives CDR1 LNHDA, CDR2 SQIVND (reference sequence). V was clipped by 7 bases and J by 6 bases; unmatched bases: 5. In DNA, the CDR3 is TGTGCCAGTAAAATTGGACAGGGTCAGCCCCAGCATTTT. Protein product: CASKIGQGQPQHF.

This clonotype was recorded many times. This chain connects TRBV2 to TRBJ2-7; 9 positions match TRBD2. Germline assignment: CDR1 SNHLY and CDR2 FYNNEI. V lost 5 bases and J lost 0; bases outside the gene matches: 5. This CDR3 has 15 amino acids. In DNA, the CDR3 is TGTGCCAGCAGTCAACTAGCGGGTGACTCCTACGAGCAGTACTTC. Translated, it gives CASSQLAGDSYEQYF.

This clonotype was seen many times. The V call is TRBV5-6, the J call TRBJ2-7; unclear D gene. CDR1 and CDR2 (germline): SGHDT, YYEEEE. Trimming stripped 2 bases from V and 2 bases from J, with 8 bases between. The CDR3 extends over 13 amino acids. DNA of the CDR3: TGTGCCAGCAGCTTTCCCGACCCCTACGAGCAGTACTTC. It is translated as CASSFPDPYEQYF.

In this sample, this clonotype turned up many times. Written as DNA, the CDR3 is TGTGCCAGCAGCTTGATTAGTAATGAGCAGTTCTTC. Translating it yields CASSLISNEQFF. This chain uses TRBV5-6 with TRBJ2-1; D not certain. V lost 1 base and J lost 7, with 6 bases in between. This CDR3 comprises 12 residues. Germline V gene sequence: CDR1 SGHDT, CDR2 YYEEEE.

This clonotype appeared once. One junction end does not reproduce the germline sequence, and a read error may be involved. The V gene is TRBV19, the J gene TRBJ1-1, with no clear D. Germline lookup yields CDR1 LNHDA and CDR2 SQIVND (reference sequence). The CDR3 contains 16 residues. CDR3 sequence reads: CAGSIETLPGYTEAFF. The CDR3 bases are TGTGCCGGTAGTATAGAAACCCTGCCGGGATATACTGAAGCTTTCTTT.

Note on this clonotype: One junction end disagrees with the germline gene, perhaps due to a read error. This sequence joins TRBV9 and TRBJ2-1; D is ambiguous. Germline V CDR1 and CDR2: SGDLS, YYNGEE. This CDR3 is 15 amino acids long. CDR3 nucleotides: TGTGCCGGCAGCGCCTCCGGAGTCGCCTACAATGAGCAGTTCTTC. Amino acids: CAGSASGVAYNEQFF.

This clonotype occurred a few times. CDR3 in amino acids: CASSGSTGERLRGNTIYF. CDR3 bases: TGTGCCAGCAGCGGGTCAACAGGGGAAAGGCTTCGGGGAAACACCATATATTTT. The V and J genes are TRBV7-8 and TRBJ1-3, with 7 bases identical to TRBD1. The CDR3 is 18 residues long. Germline assignment: CDR1 SGHVS and CDR2 FQNEAQ. V was clipped by 5 bases and J by 4 bases; unmatched bases: 17.

This clonotype is a singleton in its sample. The chain couples TRBV7-2 to TRBJ2-3; a possible D gene is TRBD2 (6 bases). Trimming cost V 5 bases and J 2 bases, with 17 bases left between them. The CDR3 consists of 16 residues. Germline V gene lookup returns CDR1 SGHTA and CDR2 FQGNSA. Here the CDR3 DNA reads TGTGCCAGCAGCCAGAACGGGGGTTGGGACACAGATACGCAGTATTTT. It translates to CASSQNGGWDTDTQYF.

The table lists this clonotype with many counts. This chain links TRBV9 with TRBJ2-5, with 7 bases matching TRBD2. Germline V gene lookup returns CDR1 SGDLS and CDR2 YYNGEE. The CDR3 covers 14 residues. The V and J ends lost 4 bases and 2 bases, in that order; junction bases with no gene match: 5. CDR3 sequence reads: CASSPEGGQETQYF. Here the CDR3 DNA reads TGTGCCAGCAGCCCCGAGGGAGGGCAAGAGACCCAGTACTTC.

This clonotype was recorded at least ten times. The CDR3 loop is CASSLGSGSRGETQYF. DNA for the CDR3: TGTGCCAGCAGCTTAGGTTCGGGCTCCCGGGGAGAGACCCAGTACTTC. V and J are TRBV11-2 and TRBJ2-5, with D perhaps TRBD2 (5 bases). This CDR3 is 16 amino acids long. Trimming cost V 1 base and J 4 bases, with 16 bases left between them. Germline CDR1 and CDR2: SGHAT and FQNNGV.